Following are 16 T cell receptor beta chains from one sample sequenced in a study of spatial heterogeneity in lung cancer. TCRdb reprocessed the 5' RACE reads via MiXCR and lists one record per CDR3 protein. The sample consists of about 26,000 distinct CDR3 sequences, 10% to 15% of them appearing once. As to time point: sample taken at primary tumor resection. Tumor, nontumor lung or frozen PBMC supplied whole RNA, sequenced without sorting. The sample here was PBMCs, taken at surgery. The receptors shown here come from a female donor with early-stage non-small cell lung cancer.

This clonotype was observed at least ten times. This chain connects TRBV21-1 to TRBJ2-5. TRBV21-1 is flagged as a pseudogene. The CDR3 consists of 15 residues. The CDR3 sequence is CASSKTGVGDKTQYF. The CDR3 DNA reads TGTGCCAGCAGCAAAACGGGCGTAGGAGATAAGACCCAGTACTTC.

This clonotype was counted at least ten times. The chain couples TRBV27 to TRBJ2-3; the match to TRBD2 covers 8 bases. V shed 5 bases and J 2 bases; nucleotides not matched to a gene: 18. The CDR3 spans 19 residues. Germline values: CDR1 MNHEY, CDR2 SMNVEV (reference sequence). This chain's CDR3 is CASSNQYPGLVGATDTQYF. CDR3 DNA sequence: TGTGCCAGCAGTAACCAATATCCGGGACTAGTTGGGGCCACAGATACGCAGTATTTT.

This clonotype ranks as large. The chain is built from TRBV7-2 and TRBJ2-3, with D possibly TRBD1 on 5 matching bases. The CDR3 has 17 amino acids. V was trimmed by 2 bases and J by 0 bases, leaving 15 bases between them. Germline assignment: CDR1 SGHTA and CDR2 FQGNSA. This CDR3 is CASSLFRGDLSTDTQYF. In DNA form, the CDR3 reads TGTGCCAGCAGCTTATTTAGGGGTGATCTAAGCACAGATACGCAGTATTTT.

This clonotype has ten or more counts. The chain couples TRBV12-3 or TRBV12-4 to TRBJ1-1; D remains unclear. The CDR3 runs 13 residues. V lost 2 bases and J lost 2, with 6 bases in between. The CDR3 loop is CASSLTANTEAFF. In DNA, the CDR3 is TGTGCCAGCAGTTTAACAGCTAACACTGAAGCTTTCTTT.

This rearrangement joins TRBV9 to TRBJ2-2, with 7 nucleotides matching TRBD1. Germline V gene lookup returns CDR1 SGDLS and CDR2 YYNGEE. This CDR3 is 14 amino acids long. Germline trimming cut 4 bases from V and 6 bases from J; bases unmatched to any gene: 6. Written as DNA, the CDR3 is TGTGCCAGCAGCCCTAGACAGGGTCCCGGGGAGCTGTTTTTT. Translation gives CASSPRQGPGELFF.

The gene calls are TRBV19 and TRBJ2-1, with D perhaps TRBD1 (6 bases). Germline assignment: CDR1 LNHDA and CDR2 SQIVND (reference sequence). CDR3 length: 14 amino acids. V was pared by 1 base and J by 9 bases, with 13 bases between. The CDR3 here is CASSIAPGAGEQFF. CDR3 nucleotides: TGTGCCAGTAGTATAGCCCCAGGGGCAGGTGAGCAGTTCTTC.

This clonotype was detected many times. The chain uses TRBV3-1 and TRBJ1-1; the match to TRBD1 covers 9 bases. CDR1 is LGHDT and CDR2 is YNNKEL in the germline V gene (reference sequence). This CDR3 has 15 amino acids. V was clipped by 7 bases and J by 3 bases; unmatched bases: 9. CDR3 amino acids: CASTDRGRLDTEAFF. The DNA for the CDR3 is TGTGCCAGCACCGACAGGGGGAGGTTGGACACTGAAGCTTTCTTT.

The chain is built from TRBV6-4 and TRBJ2-2; 7 nucleotides match TRBD1. The CDR3 is made up of 14 amino acids. Germline CDR1 and CDR2: MRHNA and SNTAGT. V shed 4 bases, J shed 5 bases, and the junction held 4 bases outside the gene matches. The CDR3 spells CASSADRVTGELFF. The CDR3 nucleotides read TGTGCCAGCAGTGCCGACAGGGTTACCGGGGAGCTGTTTTTT.

This clonotype was observed at least ten times. J is TRBJ1-5 and V is TRBV7-8; D is undetermined. The V end lost 3 bases, the J end lost 3 bases, and 12 bases lay between the germline ends. CDR1 is SGHVS and CDR2 is FQNEAQ in the germline V gene. The CDR3 runs to 15 residues. CDR3 amino acids: CASSFFGHNNQPQHF. The CDR3 DNA reads as TGTGCCAGCAGCTTCTTCGGGCACAACAATCAGCCCCAGCATTTT.

This clonotype was detected ten times or more. This chain joins TRBV3-1 and TRBJ1-3; TRBD1 is a possible D gene (6 bases). Trimming removed 2 bases from V and 2 bases from J, with 10 bases in between. Germline loops: CDR1 LGHDT, CDR2 YNNKEL (reference sequence). CDR3 length equals 15 residues. The CDR3 sequence: CASSQPTGTGNTIYF. The CDR3 DNA is TGTGCCAGCAGCCAACCCACAGGGACTGGAAACACCATATATTTT.

The V gene is TRBV5-1, the J gene TRBJ2-3; D unclear. Germline V gene lookup returns CDR1 SGHRS and CDR2 YFSETQ. This CDR3 contains 12 residues. The V end lost 4 bases, the J end lost 2 bases, and 5 bases lay between the germline ends. The CDR3 region is CASSRTTDTQYF. CDR3 sequence (DNA): TGCGCCAGCAGCCGCACCACAGATACGCAGTATTTT.

This chain joins TRBV7-3 and TRBJ2-2, with 9 bases aligning to TRBD1. Per germline, CDR1 SGHTA and CDR2 FQGTGA. Trimming removed 5 bases from V and 0 bases from J; junction bases left unmatched: 7. This CDR3 comprises 17 residues. The CDR3 nucleotides are TGTGCCAGCAGCCCGGGACAGGGTTCCGCGAACACCGGGGAGCTGTTTTTT. Translated: CASSPGQGSANTGELFF.

This clonotype was observed many times. The CDR3 DNA sequence: TGTGCCAGCAGCTTAACCCCAGGACAGGGGGAAAACATTCAGTACTTC. Protein: CASSLTPGQGENIQYF. This rearrangement joins TRBV11-1 to TRBJ2-4; TRBD1 aligns across 10 bases. Germline CDR1 is SGHAT and CDR2 is FQDESV (reference sequence). Trimming cost V 2 bases and J 5 bases; bases outside gene matches: 6. CDR3 length: 16 residues.

CDR3 nucleotides: TGCAGTGCTAGAGTTCCGTGGGCCGTGAACACTGAAGCTTTCTTT. Translation: CSARVPWAVNTEAFF. V usage is TRBV20-1 and J usage is TRBJ1-1; D is unresolved. V lost 1 base and J 0 bases, leaving 12 bases between the germline ends. The CDR3 is made up of 15 amino acids. Looked up from germline, CDR1 is DFQATT and CDR2 is SNEGSKA (reference sequence).

The sample holds many counts of this clonotype. V and J are TRBV5-1 and TRBJ2-7; 11 bases fit TRBD1. Germline CDR1 is SGHRS and CDR2 is YFSETQ. CDR3 length: 14 residues. Unmatched junction bases numbered 2, after V lost 4 bases and J lost 2 bases. CDR3 coding DNA: TGCGCCAGCAGCGGGGGACAGGGGGCCTACGAGCAGTACTTC. Amino acid sequence: CASSGGQGAYEQYF.

This clonotype has a count of ten or more. The chain joins TRBV20-1 to TRBJ1-4, with 8 bases aligning to TRBD1. V dropped 6 bases and J dropped 0; count of bases not matched to a gene: 9. The CDR3 extends over 16 amino acids. Germline loops: CDR1 DFQATT, CDR2 SNEGSKA (reference sequence). The DNA of the CDR3 is TGCAGTGCCAATCTACGACAGGGGCCAACTAATGAAAAACTGTTTTTT. Its translation: CSANLRQGPTNEKLFF.